These 29 T cell receptor beta chains share one sample of origin, sequenced in a study of blood T cell repertoires in COVID-19. Repertoires were generated with immunoSEQ multiplex PCR, while TCRdb's copy carries only in-frame clones and drops some. The table records over 45,000 clones, about nine tenths of them present only once. The material sequenced was peripheral blood. These receptors were obtained from a human donor in a cohort sampled during active COVID-19.

The J gene is TRBJ2-1, the V gene TRBV3-1 (or the pseudogene TRBV3-2); TRBD2 matches 10 bases. J gave up 4 bases and V 2 bases, and 14 bases lay outside the gene matches. Per germline, CDR1 LGHDT and CDR2 YNNKEL (reference sequence). The CDR3 totals 19 residues. The CDR3 DNA reads TGTGCCAGCAGCCAATGGTCTAGCGGGAGCCAACTGGTGTACAATGAGCAGTTCTTC. It is translated as CASSQWSSGSQLVYNEQFF.

The V call is TRBV27, the J call TRBJ2-7, with 8 bases matching TRBD1. The CDR3 extends over 14 amino acids. Germline CDR1 MNHEY, CDR2 SMNVEV (reference sequence). V was pared by 8 bases and J by 5 bases, with 11 bases of the junction left unmatched. CDR3 in DNA: TGTGCCAGCCAGCGACAGGGGTGGCGCGACGAGCAGTACTTC. Its translation is CASQRQGWRDEQYF.

The rearrangement links TRBV11-2 to TRBJ1-3, with unresolved D. The germline gives CDR1 SGHAT, CDR2 FQNNGV. Trimming stripped 6 bases from V and 0 bases from J, with 12 bases between. CDR3 size: 15 residues. CDR3 nucleotide sequence: TGTGCCAGCAGTCCAGACTGGTACTCTGGAAACACCATATATTTT. It is translated as CASSPDWYSGNTIYF.

This clone was counted once. The rearrangement joins TRBV7-2 to TRBJ2-1; D perhaps matches TRBD1 (6 bases). Germline values: CDR1 SGHTA, CDR2 FQGNSA. This CDR3 has 16 residues. Trimming stripped 1 base from V and 3 bases from J, with 13 bases between. The CDR3 protein is CASSLVATGYYNEQFF. For the CDR3, the DNA is TGTGCCAGCAGCTTAGTAGCCACAGGGTACTACAATGAGCAGTTCTTC.

The V and J genes are TRBV7-8 and TRBJ2-7, with 10 positions matching TRBD1. After removal of 0 bases from V and 4 bases from J, the junction contained 3 bases not matched to a gene. The CDR3 consists of 15 residues. Germline lookup yields CDR1 SGHVS and CDR2 FQNEAQ. The CDR3 reads CASSLARDRGYEQYF. In DNA, the CDR3 is TGTGCCAGCAGCTTAGCCCGGGACAGGGGTTACGAGCAGTACTTC.

V and J are TRBV6-5 and TRBJ1-2; 8 bases agree with TRBD1. Unmatched junction bases numbered 3, after V lost 5 bases and J lost 4 bases. The germline V gene has CDR1 MNHEY and CDR2 SVGAGI. This CDR3 spans 13 amino acids. Here the CDR3 DNA reads TGTGCCAGCAGTAGCGGACAGGGCTATGGCTACACCTTC. Residues: CASSSGQGYGYTF.

V usage is TRBV7-9 and J usage is TRBJ2-1; 14 nucleotides match TRBD2. The CDR3 runs 16 residues. The V gene end was trimmed by 4 bases and the J gene end by 8 bases; junction bases not matched to a gene: 7. CDR1 is SEHNR and CDR2 is FQNEAQ in the germline V gene (reference sequence). CDR3 bases: TGTGCCAGCAGCTCACGGACTAGCGGGGGGTGGCATGAGCAGTTCTTC. Translated, it gives CASSSRTSGGWHEQFF.

J is TRBJ2-3 and V is TRBV5-8; 10 nucleotides agree with TRBD2. Looked up from germline, CDR1 is SGHTS and CDR2 is YDEGEE. V dropped 1 base and J dropped 3; count of bases not matched to a gene: 11. The CDR3 has 18 residues. The CDR3, as DNA: TGTGCCAGCAGCTTGATATTAGGGACTAGCGATAGAACAGATACGCAGTATTTT. This translates into CASSLILGTSDRTDTQYF.

The chain links TRBV11-3 to TRBJ2-1; D is possibly TRBD2 (6 bases). This CDR3 contains 16 residues. V was trimmed by 6 bases and J by 6 bases, leaving 21 bases between them. The V gene's germline CDR1 is SGHNT and CDR2 YENEEA. The DNA of the CDR3 is TGTGCCAGCAGTCCCCCATCAGGGCTGGGGGGCAATGAGCAGTTCTTC. It specifies CASSPPSGLGGNEQFF.

The CDR3 coding sequence is TGTGCCACCAGCAGCCGGAACAGGGTAACCTCCTACGAGCAGTACTTC. It translates to CATSSRNRVTSYEQYF. This chain uses TRBV15 with TRBJ2-7; perhaps TRBD1 as D (6 bases). Germline CDR1 LNHNV, CDR2 YYDKDF (reference sequence). The CDR3 extends over 16 amino acids. The germline V and J ends were trimmed by 3 bases and 0 bases, with 15 bases remaining between them. The whole variable domain, filled in from reference TRBV15 and TRBJ2-7, reads DAMVIQNPRYQVTQFGKPVTLSCSQTLNHNVMYWYQQKSSQAPKLLFHYYDKDFNNEADTPDNFQSRRPNTSFCFLDIRSPGLGDTAMYLCATSSRNRVTSYEQYFGPGTRLTVT.

The chain has TRBV27 and TRBJ2-3; tentatively, D is TRBD2 (6 bases). Germline V CDR1 and CDR2: MNHEY, SMNVEV (reference sequence). Trimming took off 4 bases at V and 0 bases at J, with 8 bases between the two ends. The CDR3 runs 14 residues. The CDR3 DNA follows: TGTGCCAGCAGTTCCGGGACTAGCACAGATACGCAGTATTTT. Protein: CASSSGTSTDTQYF.

V is TRBV18 and J is TRBJ2-7; no reliable D call. The CDR3 contains 12 residues. Per germline, CDR1 KGHSH and CDR2 LQKENI. Trimming took 6 bases from V and 2 from J, leaving 8 bases between them. The CDR3 loop reads CASSRDPYEQYF. CDR3 nucleotides: TGTGCCAGCTCCCGCGATCCCTACGAGCAGTACTTC.

The gene calls are TRBV18 and TRBJ2-2; D is possibly TRBD1 (6 bases). The germline CDR1 and CDR2 sequences are KGHSH and LQKENI. Trimming pared 3 bases from V and 2 bases from J, leaving 7 bases between. The CDR3 loop spans 14 amino acids. The CDR3 reads CASSPDSNTGELFF. The CDR3 DNA reads as TGTGCCAGCTCACCGGACAGCAACACCGGGGAGCTGTTTTTT.

V gene TRBV5-4 combines with J gene TRBJ2-3; 12 bases match TRBD2. Per germline, CDR1 SGHNT and CDR2 YYREEE (reference sequence). This CDR3 has 18 residues. The trim removed 2 bases at V and 1 base at J, leaving 8 bases unmatched. This CDR3 is CASSFKVLAGGGTDTQYF. DNA for the CDR3: TGTGCCAGCAGCTTTAAGGTCCTAGCGGGGGGGGGCACAGATACGCAGTATTTT.

J is TRBJ2-6 and V is TRBV25-1; 8 bases are a match to TRBD1. The germline gives CDR1 MGHDK, CDR2 SYGVNS. The J segment lost 1 base and the V segment lost 7 bases, leaving 9 bases of the junction unmatched. This CDR3 has 17 residues. The CDR3 DNA sequence: TGTGCCAGCAATACCGGGACAGGACCGTCTGGGGCCAACGTCCTGACTTTC. It encodes CASNTGTGPSGANVLTF.

V is TRBV11-3 and J is TRBJ2-2; 11 bases fit TRBD2. The germline gives CDR1 SGHNT, CDR2 YENEEA. V lost 3 bases to trimming and J lost 5 bases; unmatched junction nucleotides: 5. This CDR3 region has 16 residues. CDR3 region: CASSLLAGGWTGELFF. DNA for the CDR3: TGTGCCAGCAGCTTGCTAGCGGGAGGTTGGACCGGGGAGCTGTTTTTT.

The chain recombines TRBV4-1 with TRBJ2-1; 7 bases agree with TRBD1. Unmatched junction bases numbered 10, after V lost 3 bases and J lost 2 bases. Per germline, CDR1 MGHRA and CDR2 YSYEKL. The CDR3 has 17 residues. CDR3 DNA sequence: TGCGCCAGCAGCCAGCCCGCCGCAGGGGGAGCCTACAATGAGCAGTTCTTC. It specifies CASSQPAAGGAYNEQFF.

This chain links TRBV6-5 with TRBJ1-2; a weak D match, TRBD1 (6 bases). V was pared by 2 bases and J by 4 bases, with 14 bases between. CDR1 is MNHEY and CDR2 is SVGAGI in the germline V gene. The CDR3 length is 15 residues. The CDR3 coding sequence is TGTGCCAGCAGTTACCCCGGGGGGGGCCTCTATGGCTACACCTTC. It codes for CASSYPGGGLYGYTF.

This chain connects TRBV5-1 to TRBJ2-5; no firm D call. The V gene's germline CDR1 is SGHRS and CDR2 YFSETQ. CDR3 length equals 14 residues. Trimming removed 1 base at V and 4 bases at J, with 11 bases between. CDR3 DNA sequence: TGCGCCAGCAGCTTGAACATACCGGGAGAGACCCAGTACTTC. Its protein is CASSLNIPGETQYF.

This clone was recorded many times. The CDR3 nucleotides read TGTGCCAGCAGCTGGACAGCGGTACAGGTTTCGAACACTGAAGCTTTCTTT. This encodes CASSWTAVQVSNTEAFF. The rearrangement links TRBV7-9 to TRBJ1-1; tentatively, D is TRBD1 (6 bases). From germline, CDR1 is SEHNR and CDR2 FQNEAQ (reference sequence). V was clipped by 4 bases and J by 1 base, with 19 bases between them. The CDR3 contains 17 residues. Filled out from reference TRBV7-9 and TRBJ1-1, the complete variable domain reads DTGVSQNPRHKITKRGQNVTFRCDPISEHNRLYWYRQTLGQGPEFLTYFQNEAQLEKSRLLSDRFSAERPKGSFSTLEIQRTEQGDSAMYLCASSWTAVQVSNTEAFFGQGTRLTVV.

The CDR3 loop is CASSWEADHTDTQYF. As DNA, the CDR3 is TGCGCCAGCAGCTGGGAGGCGGACCACACAGATACGCAGTATTTT. J is TRBJ2-3 and V is TRBV5-1, with D possibly being TRBD2 (6 bases). CDR3 length: 15 residues. Trimming took off 3 bases at V and 2 bases at J, with 13 bases between the two ends. CDR1 and CDR2 from the germline V gene are SGHRS and YFSETQ.

The chain recombines TRBV5-5 with TRBJ2-7; 9 bases are shared with TRBD1. The CDR3 extends over 15 amino acids. V lost 5 bases to trimming and J lost 3 bases; unmatched junction nucleotides: 9. CDR1 SGHKS and CDR2 YYEKEE come from the germline V gene (reference sequence). The CDR3: CASSSGTGSFYEQYF. As DNA, the CDR3 is TGTGCCAGCAGTTCCGGGACAGGGAGTTTCTACGAGCAGTACTTC.

The chain couples TRBV7-9 to TRBJ2-1; D call uncertain. CDR1 is SEHNR, CDR2 FQNEAQ, per germline (reference sequence). V lost 4 bases, J lost 8 bases, and 12 bases lay in between. CDR3 length equals 13 residues. The CDR3 region has the DNA TGTGCCAGCAGCTGGTGGTCGCGAGATGAGCAGTTCTTC. Translating it yields CASSWWSRDEQFF.

The rearrangement joins TRBV7-2 to TRBJ2-1; TRBD2 matches at 10 bases. Germline loops: CDR1 SGHTA, CDR2 FQGNSA. The CDR3 extends over 17 amino acids. After removal of 0 bases from V and 6 bases from J, the junction contained 8 bases not matched to a gene. CDR3: CASSLASGGARGNEQFF. The CDR3 coding sequence is TGTGCCAGCAGCTTAGCGAGCGGGGGGGCTAGAGGCAATGAGCAGTTCTTC. Using reference TRBV7-2 and TRBJ2-1 for the parts outside the CDR3, the full variable domain is GAGVSQSPSNKVTEKGKDVELRCDPISGHTALYWYRQSLGQGLEFLIYFQGNSAPDKSGLPSDRFSAERTGGSVSTLTIQRTQQEDSAVYLCASSLASGGARGNEQFFGPGTRLTVL.

This sequence joins TRBV11-2 and TRBJ2-2; tentative D call: TRBD1 (6 bases). Germline assignment: CDR1 SGHAT and CDR2 FQNNGV. The ends were cut back, 1 base at V and 3 bases at J, with 9 bases in the middle. The CDR3 extends over 15 amino acids. The DNA for the CDR3 is TGTGCCAGCAGCTTAGGCAGGGGAGACACCGGGGAGCTGTTTTTT. It codes for CASSLGRGDTGELFF.

Concerning this clone itself: Other DNA sequences in the same sample also yield this CDR3. This chain's CDR3 is CAISDRGQDEQYF. The CDR3 DNA reads as TGTGCCATCAGTGACAGGGGGCAAGACGAGCAGTACTTC. This sequence joins TRBV10-3 and TRBJ2-7; 8 bases are a match to TRBD1. This CDR3 has 13 residues. V shed 3 bases, J shed 5 bases, and the junction held 3 bases outside the gene matches. Germline CDR1 reads ENHRY; CDR2 reads SYGVKD.

A single count supports this clone. V and J are TRBV10-3 and TRBJ2-7; 7 positions agree with TRBD2. The CDR3 consists of 16 residues. The germline V gene encodes CDR1 ENHRY and CDR2 SYGVKD. V trimming: 2 bases; J trimming: 0 bases; junction bases outside the gene matches: 7. CDR3 in amino acids: CAISEPGRGGSYEQYF. The CDR3, as DNA: TGTGCCATCAGTGAGCCAGGGAGGGGAGGCTCCTACGAGCAGTACTTC.

CDR3 in amino acids: CATSGGTTPTDTQYF. The CDR3 DNA is TGTGCCACAAGCGGAGGGACTACCCCCACAGATACGCAGTATTTT. This sequence joins TRBV6-5 and TRBJ2-3, with 7 positions matching TRBD2. Germline V lookup: CDR1 MNHEY, CDR2 SVGAGI. The CDR3 has 15 amino acids. V was clipped by 10 bases and J by 2 bases; unmatched bases: 12.

The sample holds a few counts of this clone. CDR3 coding DNA: TGTGCCAGCAGTGAACGGCAGGGGACGGAGCCCCAGCATTTT. It yields the protein CASSERQGTEPQHF. The gene calls are TRBV2 and TRBJ1-5; TRBD1 might be the D (6 bases). Germline V gene lookup returns CDR1 SNHLY and CDR2 FYNNEI. Trimming took 2 bases from V and 8 from J, leaving 13 bases between them. The CDR3 extends over 14 amino acids.